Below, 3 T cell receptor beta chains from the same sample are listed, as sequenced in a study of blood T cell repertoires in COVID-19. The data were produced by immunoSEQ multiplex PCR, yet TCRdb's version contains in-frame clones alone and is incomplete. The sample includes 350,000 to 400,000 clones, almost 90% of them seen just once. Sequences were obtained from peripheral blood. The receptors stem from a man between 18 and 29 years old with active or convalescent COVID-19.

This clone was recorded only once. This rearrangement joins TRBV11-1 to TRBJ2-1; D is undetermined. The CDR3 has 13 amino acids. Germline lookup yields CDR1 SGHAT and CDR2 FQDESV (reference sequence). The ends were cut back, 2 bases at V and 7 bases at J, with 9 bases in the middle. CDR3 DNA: TGTGCCAGCAGCTTACGCCCGCAGAATGAGCAGTTCTTC. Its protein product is CASSLRPQNEQFF.

This CDR3 is CASSGQLLTSEQFF. The DNA of the CDR3 is TGTGCCAGCAGCGGACAGCTCCTAACCAGTGAGCAGTTCTTC. The chain carries TRBV7-2 and TRBJ2-1; perhaps TRBD1 as D (6 bases). The CDR3 totals 14 residues. V was pared by 5 bases and J by 9 bases, with 17 bases between. Germline V CDR1 and CDR2: SGHTA, FQGNSA.

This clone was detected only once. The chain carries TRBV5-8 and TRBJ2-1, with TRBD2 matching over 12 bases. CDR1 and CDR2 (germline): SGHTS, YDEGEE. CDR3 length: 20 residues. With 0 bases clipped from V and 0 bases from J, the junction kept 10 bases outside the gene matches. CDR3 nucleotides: TGTGCCAGCAGCTTGGAGGGACTAGCGGGTTCGTTTAGCTCCTACAATGAGCAGTTCTTC. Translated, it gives CASSLEGLAGSFSSYNEQFF.